A selection of T cell receptor beta chains follows, all from one sample in a study of early T cells in non-severe SARS-CoV-2 infection. Each CDR3 protein gets one entry after TCRdb re-called the 5' RACE reads with MiXCR. The sample consists of roughly 56,000 distinct CDR3 sequences, 8.2% of them appearing once. Specimen: whole blood. The receptors here all came from an adult who was a healthcare worker with PCR-confirmed SARS-CoV-2 infection or an uninfected control (not recorded which). Each CDR3 is given with its conserved first and last residue. D genes are given only for firm matches. Part of the rows lack a size; the others show once, few, many or a class for expanded clones.

>13|TRBV7-9|.|TRBJ2-5|many
CASSLGGQETQYF
TGTGCCAGCAGCTTGGGCGGACAAGAGACCCAGTACTTC
>16|TRBV20-1|.|TRBJ2-1|many
CSARGRVAASYNEQFF
TGCAGTGCTAGAGGTCGGGTAGCAGCCTCCTACAATGAGCAGTTCTTC
>16|TRBV20-1|.|TRBJ2-7|many
CSARGKGTRASYEQYF
TGCAGTGCTAGAGGAAAAGGGACACGGGCCTCCTACGAGCAGTACTTC
>12|TRBV29-1|.|TRBJ2-5|few
CSVEWAEETQYF
TGCAGCGTTGAATGGGCTGAAGAGACCCAGTACTTC
>16|TRBV6-5|TRBD2|TRBJ2-1|.
CASSRDLAGGHNEQFF
TGTGCCAGCAGTCGCGATCTAGCGGGAGGGCACAATGAGCAGTTCTTC
>18|TRBV7-9|TRBD2|TRBJ2-1|few
CASSAKWPSSGSYNEQFF
TGTGCCAGCAGCGCAAAGTGGCCCTCTAGCGGGAGTTACAATGAGCAGTTCTTC
>13|TRBV9|.|TRBJ2-5|few
CASSVGYQETQYF
TGTGCCAGCAGCGTAGGGTACCAAGAGACCCAGTACTTC
>15|TRBV20-1|.|TRBJ1-1|medium-sized
CSAREGRRENTEAFF
TGCAGTGCTAGAGAGGGTAGGCGGGAGAACACTGAAGCTTTCTTT
>14|TRBV10-3|TRBD2|TRBJ2-2|.
CALKRGDNTGELFF
TGTGCCCTAAAGCGGGGGGACAACACCGGGGAGCTGTTTTTT
>14|TRBV6-5|.|TRBJ1-2|many
CASSPGVHQGGYTF
TGTGCCAGCAGTCCAGGGGTCCACCAGGGAGGCTACACCTTC
>11|TRBV12-3/TRBV12-4|.|TRBJ2-1|many
CASSLVNEQFF
TGTGCCAGCAGTTTGGTGAATGAGCAGTTCTTC
>14|TRBV5-1|.|TRBJ2-5|.
CASSLATGEETQYF
TGCGCCAGCAGCTTGGCGACAGGCGAAGAGACCCAGTACTTC
>13|TRBV5-6|.|TRBJ1-4|.
CASSLAAQGKLFF
TGTGCCAGCAGCTTGGCTGCACAGGGAAAACTGTTTTTT
>15|TRBV5-1|TRBD2|TRBJ2-7|many
CASSLGAGGTYEQYF
TGCGCCAGCAGCTTGGGCGCGGGGGGGACCTACGAGCAGTACTTC
>15|TRBV12-3/TRBV12-4|.|TRBJ2-6|many
CASSSQGSGANVLTF
TGTGCCAGCAGTTCCCAGGGATCTGGGGCCAACGTCCTGACTTTC
>14|TRBV27|TRBD2|TRBJ2-7|.
CASSLSGTNYEQYF
TGTGCCAGCAGTTTGTCGGGGACTAACTACGAGCAGTACTTC
>15|TRBV5-1|.|TRBJ2-2|.
CASSLRGKESGELFF
TGCGCCAGCAGCTTAAGGGGCAAAGAAAGCGGGGAGCTGTTTTTT
>15|TRBV5-1|.|TRBJ2-1|many
CASIGSGSPIPEQFF
TGCGCCAGCATAGGGAGCGGGTCCCCAATTCCCGAGCAGTTCTTC
>12|TRBV29-1|TRBD1|TRBJ1-2|many
CSVVGTGSGYTF
TGCAGCGTCGTTGGGACAGGGAGTGGCTACACCTTC
>12|TRBV3-1|.|TRBJ2-3|many
CASSQEMKTQYF
TGTGCCAGCAGCCAAGAGATGAAAACGCAGTATTTT
>14|TRBV21-1|.|TRBJ2-7|few
CATSPGLRGNEQYF
TGTGCCACCTCCCCCGGGCTGCGGGGGAACGAGCAGTACTTC
>12|TRBV5-1|.|TRBJ2-7|few
CASRTDSYEQYF
TGCGCCAGCAGAACGGACTCCTACGAGCAGTACTTC
>14|TRBV11-2|.|TRBJ2-1|few
CASSTSPFGNEQFF
TGTGCCAGCAGCACCTCCCCTTTTGGGAATGAGCAGTTCTTC
>12|TRBV4-1|.|TRBJ2-3|few
CASSQNRDTQYF
TGCGCCAGCAGCCAGAACAGGGATACGCAGTATTTT
>14|TRBV29-1|.|TRBJ2-7|.
CSVEKGQVPLEQYF
TGCAGCGTTGAAAAAGGGCAGGTGCCCCTCGAGCAGTACTTC
>14|TRBV7-6|.|TRBJ2-1|once
CASSLAPSRGEQFF
TGTGCCAGCAGCTTAGCCCCCAGCAGGGGTGAGCAGTTCTTC
>14|TRBV7-9|TRBD1|TRBJ2-7|many
CASSLGQSSYEQYF
TGTGCCAGCAGCTTGGGACAGAGCTCCTACGAGCAGTACTTC
>12|TRBV20-1|.|TRBJ2-7|many
CSARPLAGEQYF
TGCAGTGCTAGGCCCCTAGCTGGGGAGCAGTACTTC
>13|TRBV20-1|.|TRBJ1-4|few
CSARGVGNEKLFF
TGCAGTGCTAGAGGGGTGGGGAATGAAAAACTGTTTTTT
>17|TRBV6-4|.|TRBJ2-2|.
CASSDPPVTGGYGELFF
TGTGCCAGCAGTGACCCACCAGTTACGGGCGGCTACGGGGAGCTGTTTTTT
>12|TRBV30|.|TRBJ2-7|.
CAWSVLGYEQYF
TGTGCCTGGAGTGTACTAGGGTACGAGCAGTACTTC
>16|TRBV20-1|TRBD1|TRBJ1-2|.
CSARDIGTGGYYGYTF
TGCAGTGCTAGAGACATCGGGACAGGGGGCTACTATGGCTACACCTTC
>16|TRBV3-1|TRBD1|TRBJ1-2|.
CASSQGTTGDGYGYTF
TGTGCCAGCAGCCAAGGGACTACAGGGGACGGGTATGGCTACACCTTC
>16|TRBV7-9|TRBD2|TRBJ2-7|.
CASSLVSGRSAYEQYF
TGTGCCAGCAGCTTGGTTAGCGGGAGATCGGCCTACGAGCAGTACTTC
>14|TRBV9|.|TRBJ2-2|many
CASSDQMNTGELFF
TGTGCCAGCAGCGATCAGATGAACACCGGGGAGCTGTTTTTT
>13|TRBV7-6|.|TRBJ2-5|few
CASSYTPVETQYF
TGTGCCAGCAGCTATACCCCCGTGGAGACCCAGTACTTC
>17|TRBV6-6|TRBD1|TRBJ1-2|few
CASSYPPNGQGSYGYTF
TGTGCCAGCAGTTACCCTCCAAACGGACAGGGAAGTTATGGCTACACCTTC
>16|TRBV14|.|TRBJ1-6|few
CASSQEAGVYNSPLHF
TGTGCCAGCAGCCAAGAAGCCGGTGTTTATAATTCACCCCTCCACTTT
>12|TRBV29-1|.|TRBJ2-7|few
CSAVAGFYEQYF
TGCAGCGCCGTCGCCGGGTTTTACGAGCAGTACTTC